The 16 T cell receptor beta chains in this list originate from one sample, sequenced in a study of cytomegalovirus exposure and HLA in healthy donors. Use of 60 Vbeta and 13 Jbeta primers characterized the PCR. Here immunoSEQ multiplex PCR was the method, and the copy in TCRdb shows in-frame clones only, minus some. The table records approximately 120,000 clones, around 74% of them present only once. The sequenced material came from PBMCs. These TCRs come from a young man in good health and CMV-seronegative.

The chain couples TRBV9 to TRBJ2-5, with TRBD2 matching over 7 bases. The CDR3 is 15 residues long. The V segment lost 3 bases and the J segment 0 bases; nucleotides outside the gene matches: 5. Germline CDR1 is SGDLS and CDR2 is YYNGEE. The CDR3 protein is CASSGDGGYQETQYF. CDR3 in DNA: TGTGCCAGCAGCGGCGACGGGGGGTACCAAGAGACCCAGTACTTC.

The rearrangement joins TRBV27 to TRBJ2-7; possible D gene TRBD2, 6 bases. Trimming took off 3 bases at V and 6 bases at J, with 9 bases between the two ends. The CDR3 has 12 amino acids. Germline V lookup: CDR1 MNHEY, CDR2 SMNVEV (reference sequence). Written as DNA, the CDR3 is TGTGCCAGCAGTTTCGGGACTTCCGAGCAGTACTTC. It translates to CASSFGTSEQYF.

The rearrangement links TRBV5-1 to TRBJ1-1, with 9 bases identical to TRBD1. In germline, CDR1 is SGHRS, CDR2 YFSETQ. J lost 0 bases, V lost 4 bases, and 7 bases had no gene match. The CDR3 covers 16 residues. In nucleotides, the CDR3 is TGCGCCAGCAGCAAACAGGGGGCCACCTTGAACACTGAAGCTTTCTTT. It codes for CASSKQGATLNTEAFF.

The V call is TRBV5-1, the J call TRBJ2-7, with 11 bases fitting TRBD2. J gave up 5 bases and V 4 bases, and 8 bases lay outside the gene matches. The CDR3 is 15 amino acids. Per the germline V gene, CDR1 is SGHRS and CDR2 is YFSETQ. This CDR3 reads CASSPTSGIVHEQYF. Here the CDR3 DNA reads TGCGCCAGCAGCCCGACTAGCGGGATCGTCCACGAGCAGTACTTC.

CDR3 in amino acids: CASSLDTGDQPQHF. Written as DNA, the CDR3 is TGTGCCAGCAGCTTGGACACGGGGGATCAGCCCCAGCATTTT. This rearrangement joins TRBV5-4 to TRBJ1-5; D may be TRBD1 (5 bases). Trimming took off 0 bases at V and 5 bases at J, with 9 bases between the two ends. The CDR3 totals 14 residues. From germline, CDR1 is SGHNT and CDR2 YYREEE (reference sequence).

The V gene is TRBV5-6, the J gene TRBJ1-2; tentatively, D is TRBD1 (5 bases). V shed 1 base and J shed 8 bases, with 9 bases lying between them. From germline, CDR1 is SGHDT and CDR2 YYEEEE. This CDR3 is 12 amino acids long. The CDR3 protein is CASSLQGFGYTF. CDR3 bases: TGTGCCAGCAGCTTGCAGGGTTTCGGCTACACCTTC.

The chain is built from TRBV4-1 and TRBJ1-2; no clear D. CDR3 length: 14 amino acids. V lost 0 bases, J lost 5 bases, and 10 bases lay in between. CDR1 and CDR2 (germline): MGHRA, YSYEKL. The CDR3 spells CASSQDVEVYGYTF. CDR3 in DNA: TGCGCCAGCAGCCAAGATGTGGAGGTTTATGGCTACACCTTC.

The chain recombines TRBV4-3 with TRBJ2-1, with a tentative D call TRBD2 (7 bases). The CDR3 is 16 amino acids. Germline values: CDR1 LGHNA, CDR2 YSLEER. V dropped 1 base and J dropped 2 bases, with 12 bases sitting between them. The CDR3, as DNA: TGCGCCAGCAGCCAAGTCCAAGGGGGGGCCTACAATGAGCAGTTCTTC. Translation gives CASSQVQGGAYNEQFF.

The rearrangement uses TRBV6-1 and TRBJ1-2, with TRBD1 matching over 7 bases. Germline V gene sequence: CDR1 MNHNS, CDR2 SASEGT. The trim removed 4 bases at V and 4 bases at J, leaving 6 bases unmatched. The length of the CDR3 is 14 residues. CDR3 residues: CASSVTGAVYGYTF. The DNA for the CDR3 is TGTGCCAGCAGTGTTACAGGGGCTGTCTATGGCTACACCTTC.

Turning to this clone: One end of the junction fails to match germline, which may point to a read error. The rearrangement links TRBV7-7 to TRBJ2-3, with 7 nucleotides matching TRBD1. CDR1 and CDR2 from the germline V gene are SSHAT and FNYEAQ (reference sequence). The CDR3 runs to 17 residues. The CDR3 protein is CASSLGSDRQITDTQYF. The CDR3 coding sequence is TGTGCTAGCAGCTTAGGTTCGGACAGGCAAATCACAGATACGCAGTATTTT.

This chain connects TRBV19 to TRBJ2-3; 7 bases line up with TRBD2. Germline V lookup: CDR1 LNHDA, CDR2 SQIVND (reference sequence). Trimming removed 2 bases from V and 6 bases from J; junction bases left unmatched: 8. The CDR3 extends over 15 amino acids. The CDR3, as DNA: TGTGCCAGTAGTATAACCCGGGAGGCGGGTGATACGCAGTATTTT. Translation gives CASSITREAGDTQYF.

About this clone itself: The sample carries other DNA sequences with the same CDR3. DNA of the CDR3: TGTGCCAGCAGTCTCGACAGGAACGGCAATCAGCCCCAGCATTTT. This codes for CASSLDRNGNQPQHF. V usage is TRBV6-5 and J usage is TRBJ1-5, with D possibly TRBD1 on 6 matching bases. CDR3 length: 15 residues. Germline lookup yields CDR1 MNHEY and CDR2 SVGAGI. Trimming removed 5 bases at V and 2 bases at J, with 13 bases between.

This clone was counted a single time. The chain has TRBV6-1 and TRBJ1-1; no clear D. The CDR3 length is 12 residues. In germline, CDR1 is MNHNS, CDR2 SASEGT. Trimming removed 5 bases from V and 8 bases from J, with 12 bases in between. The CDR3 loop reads CASSSPPLEAFF. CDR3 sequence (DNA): TGTGCCAGCAGTTCTCCCCCCCTGGAAGCTTTCTTT.

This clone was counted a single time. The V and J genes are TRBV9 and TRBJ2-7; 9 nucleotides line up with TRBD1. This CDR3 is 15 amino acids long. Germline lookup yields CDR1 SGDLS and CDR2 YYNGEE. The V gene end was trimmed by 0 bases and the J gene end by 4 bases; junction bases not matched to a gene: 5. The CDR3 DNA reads TGTGCCAGCAGCGTAGATGGGACAGGGATTTACGAGCAGTACTTC. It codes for CASSVDGTGIYEQYF.

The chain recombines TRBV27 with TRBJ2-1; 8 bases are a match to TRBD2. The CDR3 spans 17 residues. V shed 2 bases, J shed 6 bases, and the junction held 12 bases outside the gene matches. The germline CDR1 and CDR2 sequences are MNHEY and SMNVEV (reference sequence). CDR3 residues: CASSLHGRAYVGNEQFF. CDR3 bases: TGTGCCAGCAGTTTACACGGGAGGGCCTATGTGGGCAATGAGCAGTTCTTC.

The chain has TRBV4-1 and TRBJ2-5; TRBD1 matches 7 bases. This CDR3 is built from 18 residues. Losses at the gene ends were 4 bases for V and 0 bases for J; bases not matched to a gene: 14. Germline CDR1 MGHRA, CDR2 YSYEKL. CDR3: CASSPPPTGTQYQETQYF. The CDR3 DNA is TGCGCCAGCAGCCCGCCACCGACAGGGACCCAGTACCAAGAGACCCAGTACTTC.